This T cell receptor beta chain appears in the sequencing data of a study of OX40 agonist ivuxolimab in advanced cancers. On the study more broadly: The diagnoses of dose-escalation patients were hepatocellular carcinoma, melanoma, renal cell or head and neck cancer.

Study-level points and caveats: In CD8+ T cells, expanded clones were on average more numerous than in CD4+. Partial responders at 0.1-3.0 mg/kg had among the lowest clonal expansion.

Many counts were recorded for this clone. The antigen remains undetermined. The protocol was immunoSEQ multiplex PCR, while the TCRdb copy is restricted to in-frame clones and leaves out a portion. The sample carries about 90,000 clones, roughly 87% recorded once. This material consisted of CD4+ or CD8+ T cells sorted from blood, taken in a trial of the OX40 agonist ivuxolimab. The TCR originated in an adult with an advanced solid tumor such as melanoma, head and neck, liver or kidney cancer.

For the CDR3, the DNA is TGTGCCAGCAGTTACGGGGGGACCAGGGGTGGCTACACCTTC. Encoded protein: CASSYGGTRGGYTF. The chain links TRBV6-5 to TRBJ1-2, with D maybe TRBD1 (6 bases). Trimming took 2 bases from V and 7 from J, leaving 14 bases between them. The CDR3 runs 14 residues. From germline, CDR1 is MNHEY and CDR2 SVGAGI.